The sequence of this TCR beta chain was determined in a study of tumor-infiltrating lymphocytes in oesophageal squamous cell carcinoma. The V gene's germline CDR1 is SGHTA and CDR2 FQGNSA. The CDR3 is 14 amino acids. TCRdb analysed the PCR reads with MiXCR anew, one entry per CDR3 protein. The sample consists of around 13,000 distinct CDR3 sequences, 50% to 55% of them appearing once. The sample was esophageal tumor tissue. The V call is TRBV7-2, the J call TRBJ2-5, with 12 bases aligning to TRBD2. The DNA matches TRBJ2-7 better at its end, which makes the J call doubtful. This TCR came from a female donor with esophageal squamous cell carcinoma. CDR3 nucleotides: TGTGCCAGCAGCCGACTAGCGGGGGCCTACGAGCAGTACTTC. It yields the protein CASSRLAGAYEQYF.